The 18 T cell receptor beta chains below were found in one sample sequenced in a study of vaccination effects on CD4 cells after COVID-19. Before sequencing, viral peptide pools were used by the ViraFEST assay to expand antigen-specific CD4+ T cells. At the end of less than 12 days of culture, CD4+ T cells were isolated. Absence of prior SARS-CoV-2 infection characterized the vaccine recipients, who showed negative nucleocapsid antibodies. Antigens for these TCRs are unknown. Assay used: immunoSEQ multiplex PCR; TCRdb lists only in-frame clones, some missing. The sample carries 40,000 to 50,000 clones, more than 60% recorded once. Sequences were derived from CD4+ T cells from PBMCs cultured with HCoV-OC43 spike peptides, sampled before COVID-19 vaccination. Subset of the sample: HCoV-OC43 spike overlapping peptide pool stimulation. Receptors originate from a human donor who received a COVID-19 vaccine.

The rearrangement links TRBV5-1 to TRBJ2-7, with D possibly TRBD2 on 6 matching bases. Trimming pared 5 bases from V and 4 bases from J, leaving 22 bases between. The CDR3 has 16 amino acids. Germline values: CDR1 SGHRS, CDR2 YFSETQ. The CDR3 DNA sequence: TGCGCCAGCAGGGCGCCGATGGGGGAGGTAGGGTACGAGCAGTACTTC. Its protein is CASRAPMGEVGYEQYF.

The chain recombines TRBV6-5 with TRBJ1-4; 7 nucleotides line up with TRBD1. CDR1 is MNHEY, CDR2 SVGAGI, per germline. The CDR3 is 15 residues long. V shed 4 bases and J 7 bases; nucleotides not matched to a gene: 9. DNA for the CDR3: TGTGCCAGCAGTTTCCGACAGGGATCGACTGAAAAACTGTTTTTT. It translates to CASSFRQGSTEKLFF.

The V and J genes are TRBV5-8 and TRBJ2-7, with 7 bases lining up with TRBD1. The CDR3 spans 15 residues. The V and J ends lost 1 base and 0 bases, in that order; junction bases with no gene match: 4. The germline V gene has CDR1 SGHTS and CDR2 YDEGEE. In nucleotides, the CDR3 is TGTGCCAGCAGCTTGTGGACAGGCGTCTCCTACGAGCAGTACTTC. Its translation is CASSLWTGVSYEQYF.

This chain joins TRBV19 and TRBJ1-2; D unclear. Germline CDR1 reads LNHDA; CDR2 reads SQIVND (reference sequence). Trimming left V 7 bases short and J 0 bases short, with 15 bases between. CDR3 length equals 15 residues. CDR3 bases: TGTGCCAGTACTTCCCCCCACCGAGCTAACTATGGCTACACCTTC. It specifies CASTSPHRANYGYTF.

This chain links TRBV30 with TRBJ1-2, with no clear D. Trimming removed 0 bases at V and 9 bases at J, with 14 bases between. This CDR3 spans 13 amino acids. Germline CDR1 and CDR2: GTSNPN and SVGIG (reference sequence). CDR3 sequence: CAWSVGAAGRYTF. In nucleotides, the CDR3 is TGTGCCTGGAGTGTAGGCGCGGCAGGACGCTACACCTTC.

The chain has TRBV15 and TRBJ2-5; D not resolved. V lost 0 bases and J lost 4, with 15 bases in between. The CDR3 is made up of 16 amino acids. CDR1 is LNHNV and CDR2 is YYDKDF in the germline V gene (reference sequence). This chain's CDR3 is CATSRDPPQWGETQYF. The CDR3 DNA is TGTGCCACCAGCAGAGATCCCCCTCAATGGGGAGAGACCCAGTACTTC.

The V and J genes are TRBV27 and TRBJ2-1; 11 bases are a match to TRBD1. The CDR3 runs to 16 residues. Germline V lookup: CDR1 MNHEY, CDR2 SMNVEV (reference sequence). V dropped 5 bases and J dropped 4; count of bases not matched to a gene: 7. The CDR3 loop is CASSTYRDRGYNEQFF. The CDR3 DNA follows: TGTGCCAGCAGTACATACCGGGACAGGGGGTACAATGAGCAGTTCTTC.

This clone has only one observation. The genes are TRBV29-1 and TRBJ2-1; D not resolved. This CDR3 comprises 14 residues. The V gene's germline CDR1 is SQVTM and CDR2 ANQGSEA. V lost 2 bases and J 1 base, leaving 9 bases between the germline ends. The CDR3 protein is CSVERRLSYNEQFF. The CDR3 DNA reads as TGCAGCGTTGAACGCCGGCTATCCTACAATGAGCAGTTCTTC.

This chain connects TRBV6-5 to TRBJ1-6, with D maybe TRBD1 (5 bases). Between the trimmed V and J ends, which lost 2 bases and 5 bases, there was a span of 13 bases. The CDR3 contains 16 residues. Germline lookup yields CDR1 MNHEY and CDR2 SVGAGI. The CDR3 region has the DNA TGTGCCAGCAGTTACGCCAGGTGGGGGGATAATTCACCCCTCCACTTT. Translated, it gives CASSYARWGDNSPLHF.

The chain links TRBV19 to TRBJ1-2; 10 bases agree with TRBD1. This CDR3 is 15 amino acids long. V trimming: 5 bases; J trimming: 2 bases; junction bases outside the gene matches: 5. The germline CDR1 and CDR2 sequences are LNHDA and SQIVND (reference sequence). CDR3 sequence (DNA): TGTGCCAGTAGTCCCCGGACAGGGGGGAACTATGGCTACACCTTC. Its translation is CASSPRTGGNYGYTF.

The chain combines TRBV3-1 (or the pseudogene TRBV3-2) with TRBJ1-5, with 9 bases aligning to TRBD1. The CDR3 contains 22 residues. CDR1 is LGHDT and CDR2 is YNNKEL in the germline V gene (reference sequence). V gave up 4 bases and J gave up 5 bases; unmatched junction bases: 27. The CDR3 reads CASSLGWIKDRGGPVIYQPQHF. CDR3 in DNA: TGTGCCAGCAGCCTAGGCTGGATTAAGGACAGGGGTGGTCCGGTTATATATCAGCCCCAGCATTTT.

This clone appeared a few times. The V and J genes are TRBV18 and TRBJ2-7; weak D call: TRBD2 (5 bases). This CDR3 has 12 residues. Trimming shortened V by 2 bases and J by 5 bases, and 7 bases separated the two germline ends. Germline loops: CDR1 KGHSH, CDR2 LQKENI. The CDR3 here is CASSPSRDEQYF. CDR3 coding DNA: TGTGCCAGCTCACCATCGAGGGACGAGCAGTACTTC.

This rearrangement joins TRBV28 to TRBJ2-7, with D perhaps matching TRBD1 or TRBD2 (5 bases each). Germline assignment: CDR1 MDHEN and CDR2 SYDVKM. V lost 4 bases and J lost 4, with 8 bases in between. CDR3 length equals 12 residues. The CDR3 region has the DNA TGTGCCAGCAGTTCCAGGGAGTACGAGCAGTACTTC. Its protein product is CASSSREYEQYF.

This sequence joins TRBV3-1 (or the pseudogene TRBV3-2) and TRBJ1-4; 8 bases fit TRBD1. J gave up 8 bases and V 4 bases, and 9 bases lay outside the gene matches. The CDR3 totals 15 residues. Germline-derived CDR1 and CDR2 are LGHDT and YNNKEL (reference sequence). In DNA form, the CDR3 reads TGTGCCAGCAGCCTCTCCAGGGGGCGGCAGGAAAAACTGTTTTTT. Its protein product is CASSLSRGRQEKLFF.

The CDR3 DNA sequence: TGTGCCTGGACCATCGCGGGGAGCTCCTATAATTCACCCCTCCACTTT. Translated: CAWTIAGSSYNSPLHF. The chain joins TRBV30 to TRBJ1-6; no reliable D call. Germline V gene lookup returns CDR1 GTSNPN and CDR2 SVGIG (reference sequence). With 4 bases removed from V and 0 bases from J, the gap between germline ends came to 13 bases. The CDR3 covers 16 residues.

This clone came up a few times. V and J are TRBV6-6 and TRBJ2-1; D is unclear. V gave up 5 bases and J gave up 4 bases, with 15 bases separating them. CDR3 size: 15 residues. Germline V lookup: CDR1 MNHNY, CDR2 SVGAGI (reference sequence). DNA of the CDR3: TGTGCCAGCAGTGCCCGGCCAGGCGTTTACAATGAGCAGTTCTTC. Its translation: CASSARPGVYNEQFF.

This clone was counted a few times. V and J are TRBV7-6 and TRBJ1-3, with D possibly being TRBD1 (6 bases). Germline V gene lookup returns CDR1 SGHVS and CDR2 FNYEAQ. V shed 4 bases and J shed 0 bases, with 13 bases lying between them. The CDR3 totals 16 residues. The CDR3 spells CASSSPTGLSGNTIYF. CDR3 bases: TGTGCCAGCAGCTCCCCAACAGGGCTCTCTGGAAACACCATATATTTT.

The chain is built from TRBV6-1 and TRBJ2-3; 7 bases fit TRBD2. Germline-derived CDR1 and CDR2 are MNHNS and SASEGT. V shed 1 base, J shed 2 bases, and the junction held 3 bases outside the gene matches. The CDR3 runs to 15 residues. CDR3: CASSEVRELTDTQYF. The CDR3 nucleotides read TGTGCCAGCAGTGAAGTGCGGGAGCTCACAGATACGCAGTATTTT.